The present entry profiles one T cell receptor (beta chain) with its context. Its antigen is not known. This specimen comes from a study of beta chain features in type 1 diabetes. Isolation of CD4+ naive, central memory, regulatory and stem cell-like memory cells was achieved by sorting via CD45RO/CCR7/CD25/CD127/CD95/CD27. The purity of all sorted populations exceeded 95%. Whole-study findings and limits: Resolution of whether HLA type affects TCRB rearrangement was not achieved here. All four CD4+ subsets from Type 1 diabetes patients carried moderately but significantly shorter TCRB CDR3s. There was a possibility that cDNA sequencing over-represented cells with high TCR expression.

The investigators reverse transcribed all of the isolated RNA, so they sequenced expressed TCRB transcripts. Using immunoSEQ multiplex PCR, the repertoire was profiled, and TCRdb retains in-frame clones only, with some absent. This sample yields 120,000 or so clones, of which roughly 17% are seen a single time; around 2.5% belongs to the top ten. The sequencing sample was made of central memory CD4+ T cells from blood. The receptor was derived from a man between 18 and 35 years old with type 1 diabetes.

The CDR3 DNA reads as TGTGCCTGGACCAGGGGGTCCGTTGGCTACACCTTC. The encoded protein is CAWTRGSVGYTF. V is TRBV30 and J is TRBJ1-2; TRBD1 agrees at 7 bases. Germline-derived CDR1 and CDR2 are GTSNPN and SVGIG (reference sequence). This CDR3 is 12 amino acids long. The junction had 6 bases not matched to a gene; V was cut back by 4 bases and J by 7 bases.